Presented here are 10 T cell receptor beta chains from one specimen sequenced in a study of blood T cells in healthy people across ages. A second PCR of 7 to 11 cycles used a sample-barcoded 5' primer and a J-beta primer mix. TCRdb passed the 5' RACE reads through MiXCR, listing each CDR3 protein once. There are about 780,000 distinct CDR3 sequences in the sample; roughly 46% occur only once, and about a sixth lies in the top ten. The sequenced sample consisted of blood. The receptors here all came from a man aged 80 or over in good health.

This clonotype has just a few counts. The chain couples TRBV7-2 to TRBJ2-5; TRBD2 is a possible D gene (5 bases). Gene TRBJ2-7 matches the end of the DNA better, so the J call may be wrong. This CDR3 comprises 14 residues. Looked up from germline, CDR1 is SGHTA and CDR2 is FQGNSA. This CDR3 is CASTRSSGSDEQYF. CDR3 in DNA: TGTGCCAGCACCCGAAGTTCGGGGAGCGACGAGCAGTACTTC.

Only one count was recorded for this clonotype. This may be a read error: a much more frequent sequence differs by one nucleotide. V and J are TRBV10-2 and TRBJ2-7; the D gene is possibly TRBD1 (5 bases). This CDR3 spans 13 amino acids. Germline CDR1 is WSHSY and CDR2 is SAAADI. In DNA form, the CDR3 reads TGCGCCAGCAGTCCAGGGTCCTCCTACGAGCTGTACTTC. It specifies CASSPGSSYELYF.

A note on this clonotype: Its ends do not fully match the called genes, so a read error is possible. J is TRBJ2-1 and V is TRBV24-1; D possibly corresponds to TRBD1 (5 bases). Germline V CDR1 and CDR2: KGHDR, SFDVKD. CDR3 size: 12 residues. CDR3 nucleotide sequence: TGTGCCACCAGTGATTCAGGGAAAGCGCAGCTCTTC. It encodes CATSDSGKAQLF.

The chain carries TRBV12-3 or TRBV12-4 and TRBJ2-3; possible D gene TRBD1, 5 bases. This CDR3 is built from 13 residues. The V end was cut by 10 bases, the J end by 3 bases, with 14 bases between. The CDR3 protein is CATRRGSTDTQYF. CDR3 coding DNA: TGTGCCACCCGTAGGGGAAGTACAGATACGCAGTATTTT.

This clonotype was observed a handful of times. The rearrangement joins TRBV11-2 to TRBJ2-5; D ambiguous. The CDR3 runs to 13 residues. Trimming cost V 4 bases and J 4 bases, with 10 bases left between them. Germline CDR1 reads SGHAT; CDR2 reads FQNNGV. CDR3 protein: CASSSVRAETQYF. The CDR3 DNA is TGTGCCAGCAGCTCGGTACGGGCAGAGACCCAGTACTTC. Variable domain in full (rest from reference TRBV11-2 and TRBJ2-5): EAGVAQSPRYKIIEKRQSVAFWCNPISGHATLYWYQQILGQGPKLLIQFQNNGVVDDSQLPKDRFSAERLKGVDSTLKIQPAKLEDSAVYLCASSSVRAETQYFGPGTRLLVL.

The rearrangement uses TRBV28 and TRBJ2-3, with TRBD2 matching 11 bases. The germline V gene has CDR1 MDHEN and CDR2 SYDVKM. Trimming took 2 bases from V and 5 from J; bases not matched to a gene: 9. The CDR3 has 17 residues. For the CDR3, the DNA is TGTGCCAGCAGTTTAGGGTTAGCGGGGGGGCTCGAAGATACGCAGTATTTT. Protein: CASSLGLAGGLEDTQYF.

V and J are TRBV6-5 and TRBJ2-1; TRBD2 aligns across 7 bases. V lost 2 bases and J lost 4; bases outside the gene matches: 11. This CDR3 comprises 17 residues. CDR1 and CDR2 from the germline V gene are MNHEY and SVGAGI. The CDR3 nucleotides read TGTGCCAGCAGTTACGCGGGACCGGGAGGACTTTACAATGAGCAGTTCTTC. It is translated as CASSYAGPGGLYNEQFF.

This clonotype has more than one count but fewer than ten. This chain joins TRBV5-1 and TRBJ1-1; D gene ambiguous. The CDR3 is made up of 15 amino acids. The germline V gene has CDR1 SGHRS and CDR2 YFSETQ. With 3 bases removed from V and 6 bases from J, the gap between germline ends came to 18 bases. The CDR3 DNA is TGCGCCAGCAGCTCCACCCTAGTCGGGCGGGCTGAAGCTTTCTTT. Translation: CASSSTLVGRAEAFF.

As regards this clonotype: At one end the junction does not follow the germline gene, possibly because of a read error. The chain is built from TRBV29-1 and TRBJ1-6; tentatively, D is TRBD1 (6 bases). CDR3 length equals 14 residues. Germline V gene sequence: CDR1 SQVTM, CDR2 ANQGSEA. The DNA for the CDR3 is TGCGGCGTTGCCGTTGGGGGCGGGAATTCACCCCTCCACTTT. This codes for CGVAVGGGNSPLHF.

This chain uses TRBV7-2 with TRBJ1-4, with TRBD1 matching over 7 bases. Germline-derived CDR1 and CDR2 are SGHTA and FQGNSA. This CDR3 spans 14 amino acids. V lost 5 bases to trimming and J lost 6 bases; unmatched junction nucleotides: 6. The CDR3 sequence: CASSRDSWDEKLFF. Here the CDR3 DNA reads TGTGCCAGCAGCCGGGACAGTTGGGATGAAAAACTGTTTTTT.